This TCR beta chain is drawn from a study of post-analysis software for immune sequencing data. Overall study: Multiple sclerosis in the patients followed relapsing-remitting, secondary progressive and progressive-relapsing courses.

This CDR3 has 11 amino acids. With 6 bases removed from V and 5 bases from J, the gap between germline ends came to 8 bases. General study results and limits: Controls had lower frequencies than patients of about 5 TRBV segments, which included TRBV5-6, TRBV5-1 and TRBV20-1.

Libraries were made from TCR beta cDNA, and they carried unique molecular identifiers. Input amounts of 1 to 10 million T cells were used. These gave about 500,000 cDNA molecules, so each molecule approximated one T cell. TCRdb called the PCR reads again in MiXCR, with one record for every CDR3 protein. The table has hundreds of thousands of distinct CDR3 sequences, more than 50% seen once; the top ten hold 10% to 12%. This clonotype was picked up a small number of times. Its antigen is undetermined. The TCR sequence derives from a girl aged 2 to 9 with multiple sclerosis. Sequencing input: blood. V and J are TRBV12-3 or TRBV12-4 and TRBJ2-7; D not certain. The CDR3 DNA sequence: TGTGCCAGCAGCCACAACCACGAGCAGTACTTC. It translates to CASSHNHEQYF.